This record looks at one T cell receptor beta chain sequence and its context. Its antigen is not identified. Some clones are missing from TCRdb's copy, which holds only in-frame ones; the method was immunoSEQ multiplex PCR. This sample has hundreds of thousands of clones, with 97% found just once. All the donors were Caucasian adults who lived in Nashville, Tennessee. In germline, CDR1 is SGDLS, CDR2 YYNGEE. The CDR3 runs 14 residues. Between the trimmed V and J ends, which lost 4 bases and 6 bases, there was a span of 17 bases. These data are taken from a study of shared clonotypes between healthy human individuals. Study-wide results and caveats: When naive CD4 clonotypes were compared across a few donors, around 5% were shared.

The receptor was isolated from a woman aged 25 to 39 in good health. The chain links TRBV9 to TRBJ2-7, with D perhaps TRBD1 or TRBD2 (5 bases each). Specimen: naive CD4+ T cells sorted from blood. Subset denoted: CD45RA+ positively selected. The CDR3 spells CASSRDPTKGEQYF. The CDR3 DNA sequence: TGTGCCAGCAGCCGGGACCCAACAAAGGGCGAGCAGTACTTC. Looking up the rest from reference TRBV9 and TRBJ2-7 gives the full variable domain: DSGVTQTPKHLITATGQRVTLRCSPRSGDLSVYWYQQSLDQGLQFLIQYYNGEERAKGNILERFSAQQFPDLHSELNLSSLELGDSALYFCASSRDPTKGEQYFGPGTRLTVT.